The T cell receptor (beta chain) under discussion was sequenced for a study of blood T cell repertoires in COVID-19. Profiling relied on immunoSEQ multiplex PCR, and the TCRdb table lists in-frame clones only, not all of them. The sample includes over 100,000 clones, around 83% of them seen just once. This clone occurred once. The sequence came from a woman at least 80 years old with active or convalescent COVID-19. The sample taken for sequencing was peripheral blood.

The DNA of the CDR3 is TGTGCCAGCAGGGGGACAGGTCGGTCTGGAAACACCATATATTTT. Its protein is CASRGTGRSGNTIYF. The rearrangement joins TRBV5-6 to TRBJ1-3; 8 bases map to TRBD1. The CDR3 runs 15 residues. Trimming cost V 5 bases and J 1 base; bases outside gene matches: 5. Germline loops: CDR1 SGHDT, CDR2 YYEEEE.